This T cell receptor (beta chain) was identified in a study of blood T cell repertoires in COVID-19. Study information: There were acute and convalescent COVID-19 samples, and they came from the United States, Italy and Spain.

The CDR3 totals 11 residues. Germline-derived CDR1 and CDR2 are SQVTM and ANQGSEA. V was clipped by 3 bases and J by 10 bases, with 12 bases between them. Study processing details: Quantification of nucleated cells was approximated via reference gene primer amplification. The repertoire was sequenced with immunoSEQ multiplex PCR; TCRdb's copy has only in-frame clones and lacks some. That table supplies the V and J calls and clone size; D and trimming were determined from the DNA. The data show 150,000 to 200,000 clones, approximately 85% seen once. The receptor was isolated from a woman older than 75 with acute or convalescent COVID-19. The sample consisted of peripheral blood. The chain is built from TRBV29-1 and TRBJ1-1; no clear D. The CDR3 sequence: CSVDPGEGAFF. The DNA for the CDR3 is TGCAGCGTTGACCCCGGGGAGGGAGCTTTCTTT.